The entry below gives a single TCR beta chain sequence along with its context. Its antigen is still unknown. These data come from a study of CD8 T cells in ankylosing spondylitis. Study-wide results and caveats: Significant enrichment of disease-linked clones was reported in matched ankylosing spondylitis synovial fluid. Some of these motif variants have turned up before, in reports on reactive arthritis synovial fluid and blood. Ankylosing spondylitis blood appeared to be characterized by a TCR beta motif of eight highly homologous variants.

This CDR3 has 13 amino acids. In germline, CDR1 is SGDLS, CDR2 YYNGEE. Trimming at V came to 3 bases and at J to 5 bases, leaving 4 bases not matched to a gene. Scientists made TCR beta libraries using quantitative 5'-RACE with molecular barcodes. TCRdb ran MiXCR on the 5' RACE reads and lists one entry per CDR3 protein. The repertoire holds under 200,000 distinct CDR3 sequences, with around 10% as singletons. The TCR comes from a male donor with ankylosing spondylitis or in good health (not recorded which). Sample: blood, either unsorted or a sorted T cell fraction (not recorded which). This sequence joins TRBV9 and TRBJ1-2; 7 bases are shared with TRBD1. Here the CDR3 reads CASSDRGKYGYTF. CDR3 DNA: TGTGCCAGCAGCGACAGGGGAAAATATGGCTACACCTTC.